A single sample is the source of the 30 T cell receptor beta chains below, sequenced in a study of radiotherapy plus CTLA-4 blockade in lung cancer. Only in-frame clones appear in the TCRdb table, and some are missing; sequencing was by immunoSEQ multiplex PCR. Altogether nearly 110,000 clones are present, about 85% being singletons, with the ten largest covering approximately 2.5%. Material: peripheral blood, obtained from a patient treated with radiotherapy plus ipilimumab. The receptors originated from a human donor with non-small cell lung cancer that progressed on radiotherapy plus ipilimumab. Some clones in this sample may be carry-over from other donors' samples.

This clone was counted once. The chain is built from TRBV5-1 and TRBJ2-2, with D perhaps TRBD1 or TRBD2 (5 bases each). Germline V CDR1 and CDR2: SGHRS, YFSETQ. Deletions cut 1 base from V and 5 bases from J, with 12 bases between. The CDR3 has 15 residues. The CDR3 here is CASSLTGARTGELFF. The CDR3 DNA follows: TGCGCCAGCAGCTTGACCGGGGCCCGAACCGGGGAGCTGTTTTTT.

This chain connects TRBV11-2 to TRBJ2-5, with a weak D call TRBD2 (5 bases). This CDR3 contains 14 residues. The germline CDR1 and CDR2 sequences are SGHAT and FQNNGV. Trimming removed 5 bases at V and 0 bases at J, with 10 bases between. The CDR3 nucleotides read TGTGCCAGCAGCGTACTAGGGAACCAAGAGACCCAGTACTTC. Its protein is CASSVLGNQETQYF.

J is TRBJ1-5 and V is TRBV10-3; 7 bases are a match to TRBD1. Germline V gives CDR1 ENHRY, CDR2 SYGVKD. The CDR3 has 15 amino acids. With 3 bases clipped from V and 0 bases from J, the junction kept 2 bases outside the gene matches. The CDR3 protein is CAISDRTGSNQPQHF. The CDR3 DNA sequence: TGTGCCATCAGTGATCGGACAGGTAGCAATCAGCCCCAGCATTTT.

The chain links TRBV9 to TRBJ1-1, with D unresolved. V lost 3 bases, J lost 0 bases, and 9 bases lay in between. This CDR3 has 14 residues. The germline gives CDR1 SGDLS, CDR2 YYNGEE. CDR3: CASSDGFMNTEAFF. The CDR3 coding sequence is TGTGCCAGCAGCGATGGATTTATGAACACTGAAGCTTTCTTT.

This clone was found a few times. The CDR3 loop reads CAWSLGTLGGSPLHF. The CDR3 bases are TGTGCCTGGAGTCTAGGAACTTTAGGGGGTTCACCCCTCCACTTT. V and J are TRBV30 and TRBJ1-6; possibly TRBD1 for D (6 bases). The CDR3 totals 15 residues. Per germline, CDR1 GTSNPN and CDR2 SVGIG (reference sequence). V was cut by 2 bases and J by 9 bases, with 17 bases left in between.

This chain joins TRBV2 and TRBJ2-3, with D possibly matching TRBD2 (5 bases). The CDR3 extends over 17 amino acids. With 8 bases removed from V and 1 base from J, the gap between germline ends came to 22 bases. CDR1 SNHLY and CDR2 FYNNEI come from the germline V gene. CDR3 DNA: TGTGCCAGCCTGGCCCCAAGCGGTTGGGTCCGCACAGATACGCAGTATTTT. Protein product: CASLAPSGWVRTDTQYF.

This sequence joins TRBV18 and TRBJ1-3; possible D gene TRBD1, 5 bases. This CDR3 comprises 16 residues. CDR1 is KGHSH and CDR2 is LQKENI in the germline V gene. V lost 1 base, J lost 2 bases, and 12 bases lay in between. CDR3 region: CASSPLQGGTGNTIYF. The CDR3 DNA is TGTGCCAGCTCACCACTCCAGGGTGGAACTGGAAACACCATATATTTT.

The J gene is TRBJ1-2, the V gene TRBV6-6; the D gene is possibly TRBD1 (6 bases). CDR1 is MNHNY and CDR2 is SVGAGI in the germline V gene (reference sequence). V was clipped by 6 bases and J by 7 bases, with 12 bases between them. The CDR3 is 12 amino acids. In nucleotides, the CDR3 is TGTGCCAGCAGCACACAGGGCCTTGGCTACACCTTC. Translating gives CASSTQGLGYTF.

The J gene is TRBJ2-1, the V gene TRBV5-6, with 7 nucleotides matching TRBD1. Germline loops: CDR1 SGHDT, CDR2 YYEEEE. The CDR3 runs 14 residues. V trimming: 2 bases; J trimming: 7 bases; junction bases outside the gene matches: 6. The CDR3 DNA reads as TGTGCCAGCAGCTTCCGGGACAGTATTAATGAGCAGTTCTTC. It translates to CASSFRDSINEQFF.

CDR3: CASSLEAGVGEKLFF. Here the CDR3 DNA reads TGTGCCAGCAGCTTAGAGGCGGGAGTCGGGGAAAAACTGTTTTTT. The chain uses TRBV7-9 and TRBJ1-4; D is undetermined. Germline assignment: CDR1 SEHNR and CDR2 FQNEAQ (reference sequence). The CDR3 runs 15 residues. V lost 1 base to trimming and J lost 8 bases, with 14 bases between them.

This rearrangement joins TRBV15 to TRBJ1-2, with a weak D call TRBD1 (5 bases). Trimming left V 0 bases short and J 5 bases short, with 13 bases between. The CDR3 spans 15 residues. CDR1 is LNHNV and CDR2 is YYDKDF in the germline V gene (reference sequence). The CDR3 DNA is TGTGCCACCAGCAGAGAGAGCGGGGGGTTATATGGCTACACCTTC. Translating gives CATSRESGGLYGYTF. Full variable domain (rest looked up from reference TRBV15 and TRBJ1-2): DAMVIQNPRYQVTQFGKPVTLSCSQTLNHNVMYWYQQKSSQAPKLLFHYYDKDFNNEADTPDNFQSRRPNTSFCFLDIRSPGLGDTAMYLCATSRESGGLYGYTFGSGTRLTVV.

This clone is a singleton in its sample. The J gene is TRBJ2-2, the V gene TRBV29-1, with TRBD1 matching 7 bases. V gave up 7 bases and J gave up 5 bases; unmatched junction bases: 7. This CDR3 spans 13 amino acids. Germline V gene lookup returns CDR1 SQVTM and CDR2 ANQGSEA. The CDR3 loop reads CSAPGQATGELFF. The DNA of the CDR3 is TGCAGCGCTCCCGGACAGGCAACCGGGGAGCTGTTTTTT.

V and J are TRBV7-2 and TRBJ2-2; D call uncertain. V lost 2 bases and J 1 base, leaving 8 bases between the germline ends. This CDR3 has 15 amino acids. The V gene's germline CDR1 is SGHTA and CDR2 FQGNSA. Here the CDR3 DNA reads TGTGCCAGCAGCTTAAGTTGGGGGAACACCGGGGAGCTGTTTTTT. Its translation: CASSLSWGNTGELFF.

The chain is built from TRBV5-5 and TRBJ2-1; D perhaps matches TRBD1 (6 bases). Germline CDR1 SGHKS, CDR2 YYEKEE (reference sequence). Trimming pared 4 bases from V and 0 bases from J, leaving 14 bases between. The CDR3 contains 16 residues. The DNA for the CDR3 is TGTGCCAGCAGCCCATCCGGGACACTCTCCTACAATGAGCAGTTCTTC. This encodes CASSPSGTLSYNEQFF.

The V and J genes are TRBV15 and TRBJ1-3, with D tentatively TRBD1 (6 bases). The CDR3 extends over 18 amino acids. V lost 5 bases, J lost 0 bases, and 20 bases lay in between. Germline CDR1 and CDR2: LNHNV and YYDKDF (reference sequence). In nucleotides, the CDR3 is TGTGCCACCAGCCTGGGGGGGAGTGACAGGAGCTCTGGAAACACCATATATTTT. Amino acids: CATSLGGSDRSSGNTIYF.

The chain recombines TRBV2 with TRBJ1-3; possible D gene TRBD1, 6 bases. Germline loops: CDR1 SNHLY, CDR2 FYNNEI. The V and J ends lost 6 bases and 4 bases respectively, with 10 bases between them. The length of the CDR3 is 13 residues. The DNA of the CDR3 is TGTGCCAGCAGCCGGACAGAAGGAAACACCATATATTTT. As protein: CASSRTEGNTIYF.

The CDR3 DNA reads as TGTGCCAGCAGGCCAGATGACAGACCCTACGAGCAGTACTTC. Amino acids: CASRPDDRPYEQYF. The chain recombines TRBV7-8 with TRBJ2-5, with D perhaps matching TRBD1 (5 bases). Near its end, the DNA agrees better with TRBJ2-7, so the J call may be wrong. Germline values: CDR1 SGHVS, CDR2 FQNEAQ. The length of the CDR3 is 14 residues.

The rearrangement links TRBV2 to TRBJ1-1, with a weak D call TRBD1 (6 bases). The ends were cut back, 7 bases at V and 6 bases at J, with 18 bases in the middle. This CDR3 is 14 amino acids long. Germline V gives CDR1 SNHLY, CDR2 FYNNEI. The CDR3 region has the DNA TGTGCCAGCAAGGCCAACTTTAGGGGGGCTGAAGCTTTCTTT. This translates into CASKANFRGAEAFF.

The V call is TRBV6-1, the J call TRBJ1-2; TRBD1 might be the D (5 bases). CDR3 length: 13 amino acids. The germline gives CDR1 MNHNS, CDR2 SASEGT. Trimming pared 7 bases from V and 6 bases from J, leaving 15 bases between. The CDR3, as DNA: TGTGCCAGCAAGGGCGGGGGTCTGGATGGCTACACCTTC. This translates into CASKGGGLDGYTF.

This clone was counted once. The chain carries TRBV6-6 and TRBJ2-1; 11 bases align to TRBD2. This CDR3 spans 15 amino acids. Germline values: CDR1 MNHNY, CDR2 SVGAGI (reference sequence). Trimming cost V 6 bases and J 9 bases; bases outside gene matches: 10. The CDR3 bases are TGTGCCAGCAGCTCCTCGACTAGCGGGGAGGGTGAGCAGTTCTTC. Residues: CASSSSTSGEGEQFF.

The CDR3 DNA reads TGTGCCAGCAGCTTCCGGGGGGCGATCACTGAAGCTTTCTTT. As protein: CASSFRGAITEAFF. The gene calls are TRBV7-8 and TRBJ1-1, with D maybe TRBD1 (6 bases). The CDR3 loop spans 14 amino acids. The V end was cut by 3 bases, the J end by 4 bases, with 12 bases between. CDR1 and CDR2 (germline): SGHVS, FQNEAQ.

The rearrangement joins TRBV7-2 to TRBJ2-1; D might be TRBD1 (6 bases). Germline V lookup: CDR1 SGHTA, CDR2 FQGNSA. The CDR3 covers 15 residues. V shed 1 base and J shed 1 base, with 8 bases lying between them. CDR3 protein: CASSLVQGSYNEQFF. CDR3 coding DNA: TGTGCCAGCAGCTTAGTTCAGGGGTCCTACAATGAGCAGTTCTTC.

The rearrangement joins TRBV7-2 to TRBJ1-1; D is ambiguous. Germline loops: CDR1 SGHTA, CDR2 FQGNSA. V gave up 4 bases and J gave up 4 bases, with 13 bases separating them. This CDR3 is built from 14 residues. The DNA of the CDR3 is TGTGCCAGCAGCTCCCTTGCGGGAGTCACTGAAGCTTTCTTT. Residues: CASSSLAGVTEAFF.

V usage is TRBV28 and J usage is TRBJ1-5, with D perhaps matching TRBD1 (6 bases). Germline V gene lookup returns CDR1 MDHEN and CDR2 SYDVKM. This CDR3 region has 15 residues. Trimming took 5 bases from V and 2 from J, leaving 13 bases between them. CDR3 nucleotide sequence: TGTGCCAGCAGTCATAGGGGGGGAGGCAATCAGCCCCAGCATTTT. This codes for CASSHRGGGNQPQHF.

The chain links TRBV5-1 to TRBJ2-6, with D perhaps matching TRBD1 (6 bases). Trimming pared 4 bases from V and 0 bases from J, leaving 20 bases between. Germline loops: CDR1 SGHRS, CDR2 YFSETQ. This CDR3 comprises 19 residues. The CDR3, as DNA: TGCGCCAGCAGCAGGTACCGCAACAGGGCTAGCTCTGGGGCCAACGTCCTGACTTTC. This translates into CASSRYRNRASSGANVLTF.

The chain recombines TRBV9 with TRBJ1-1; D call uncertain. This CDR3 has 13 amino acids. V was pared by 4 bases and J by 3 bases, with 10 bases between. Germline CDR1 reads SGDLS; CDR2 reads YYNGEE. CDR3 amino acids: CASSTQTYTEAFF. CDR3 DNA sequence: TGTGCCAGCAGCACCCAGACCTACACTGAAGCTTTCTTT. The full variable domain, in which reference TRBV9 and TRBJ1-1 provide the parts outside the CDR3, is DSGVTQTPKHLITATGQRVTLRCSPRSGDLSVYWYQQSLDQGLQFLIQYYNGEERAKGNILERFSAQQFPDLHSELNLSSLELGDSALYFCASSTQTYTEAFFGQGTRLTVV.

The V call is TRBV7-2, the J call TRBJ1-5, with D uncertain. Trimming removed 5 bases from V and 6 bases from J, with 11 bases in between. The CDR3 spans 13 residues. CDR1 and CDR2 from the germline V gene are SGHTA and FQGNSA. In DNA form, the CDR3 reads TGTGCCAGCAGCCCATCCTGGCGTCAGCCCCAGCATTTT. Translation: CASSPSWRQPQHF.

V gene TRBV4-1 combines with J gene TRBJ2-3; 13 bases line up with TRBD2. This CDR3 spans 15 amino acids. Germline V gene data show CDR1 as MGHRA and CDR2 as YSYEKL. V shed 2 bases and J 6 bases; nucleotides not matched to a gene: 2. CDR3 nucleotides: TGCGCCAGCAGCCAACTGACTAGCGGGGGGGATACGCAGTATTTT. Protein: CASSQLTSGGDTQYF.

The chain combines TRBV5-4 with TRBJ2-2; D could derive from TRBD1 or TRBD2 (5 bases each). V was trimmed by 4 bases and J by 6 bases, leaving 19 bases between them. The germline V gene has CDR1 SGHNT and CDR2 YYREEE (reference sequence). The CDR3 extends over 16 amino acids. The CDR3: CASSTVSDSRAGELFF. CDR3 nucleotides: TGTGCCAGCAGCACTGTTAGCGACAGTAGGGCCGGGGAGCTGTTTTTT.

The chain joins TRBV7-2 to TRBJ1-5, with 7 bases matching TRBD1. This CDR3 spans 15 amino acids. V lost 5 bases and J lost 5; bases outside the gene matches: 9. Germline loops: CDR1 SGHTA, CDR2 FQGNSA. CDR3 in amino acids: CASSIGTALYQPQHF. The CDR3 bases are TGTGCCAGCAGCATTGGGACAGCTTTATATCAGCCCCAGCATTTT.